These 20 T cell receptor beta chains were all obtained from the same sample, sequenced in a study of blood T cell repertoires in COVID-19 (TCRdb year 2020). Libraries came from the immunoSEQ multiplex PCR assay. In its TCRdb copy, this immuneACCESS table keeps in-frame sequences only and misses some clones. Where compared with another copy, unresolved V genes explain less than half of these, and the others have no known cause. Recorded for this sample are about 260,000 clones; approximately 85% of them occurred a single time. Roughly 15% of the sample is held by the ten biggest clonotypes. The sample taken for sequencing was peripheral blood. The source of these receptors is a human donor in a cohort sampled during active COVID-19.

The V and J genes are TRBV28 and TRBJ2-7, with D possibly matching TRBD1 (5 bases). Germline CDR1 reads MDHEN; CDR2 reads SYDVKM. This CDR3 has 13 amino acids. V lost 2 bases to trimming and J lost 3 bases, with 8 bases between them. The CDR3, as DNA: TGTGCCAGCAGTTTAAGGGGCTTCTACGAGCAGTACTTC. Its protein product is CASSLRGFYEQYF.

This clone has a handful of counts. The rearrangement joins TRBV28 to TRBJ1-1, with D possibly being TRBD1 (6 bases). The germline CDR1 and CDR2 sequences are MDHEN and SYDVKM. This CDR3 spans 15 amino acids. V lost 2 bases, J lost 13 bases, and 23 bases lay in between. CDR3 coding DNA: TGTGCCAGCAGTTTAGCAGGCCCCGTGGACAGTTTTCTTTTCTTT. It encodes CASSLAGPVDSFLFF.

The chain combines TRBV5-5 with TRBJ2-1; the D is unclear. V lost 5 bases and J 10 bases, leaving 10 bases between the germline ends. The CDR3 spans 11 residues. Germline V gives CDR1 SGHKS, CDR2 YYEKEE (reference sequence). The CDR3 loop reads CASSREREQFF. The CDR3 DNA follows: TGTGCCAGCAGTCGCGAGAGGGAGCAGTTCTTC.

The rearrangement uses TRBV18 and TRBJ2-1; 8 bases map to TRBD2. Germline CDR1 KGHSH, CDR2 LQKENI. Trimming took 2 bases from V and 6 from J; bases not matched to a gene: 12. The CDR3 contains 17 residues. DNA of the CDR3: TGTGCCAGCTCACCAAAGACGGGAGGGCCATCGGGCAATGAGCAGTTCTTC. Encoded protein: CASSPKTGGPSGNEQFF.

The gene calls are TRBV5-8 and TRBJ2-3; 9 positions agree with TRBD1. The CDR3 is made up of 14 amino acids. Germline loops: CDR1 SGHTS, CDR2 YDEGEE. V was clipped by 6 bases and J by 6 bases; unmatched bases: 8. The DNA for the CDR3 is TGTGCCAGCATGGGGACAGGGCAAGCGGATACGCAGTATTTT. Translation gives CASMGTGQADTQYF.

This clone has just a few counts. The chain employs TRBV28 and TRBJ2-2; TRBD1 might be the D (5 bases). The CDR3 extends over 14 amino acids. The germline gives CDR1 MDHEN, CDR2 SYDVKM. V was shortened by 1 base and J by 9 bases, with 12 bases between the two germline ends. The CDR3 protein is CASSLFGAPRELFF. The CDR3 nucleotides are TGTGCCAGCAGTTTATTTGGGGCCCCCCGGGAGCTGTTTTTT.

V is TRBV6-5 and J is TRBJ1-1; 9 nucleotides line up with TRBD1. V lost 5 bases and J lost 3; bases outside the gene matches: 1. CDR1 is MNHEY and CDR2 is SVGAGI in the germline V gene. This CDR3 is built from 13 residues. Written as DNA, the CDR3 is TGTGCCAGCAGTCGACAGGGGGACACTGAAGCTTTCTTT. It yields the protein CASSRQGDTEAFF.

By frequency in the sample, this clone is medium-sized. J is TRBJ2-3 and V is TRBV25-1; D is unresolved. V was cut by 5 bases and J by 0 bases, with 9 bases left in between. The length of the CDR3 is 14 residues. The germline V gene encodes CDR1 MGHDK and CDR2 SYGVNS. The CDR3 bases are TGTGCCAGCAGTCCTAGACTTAGCACAGATACGCAGTATTTT. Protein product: CASSPRLSTDTQYF.

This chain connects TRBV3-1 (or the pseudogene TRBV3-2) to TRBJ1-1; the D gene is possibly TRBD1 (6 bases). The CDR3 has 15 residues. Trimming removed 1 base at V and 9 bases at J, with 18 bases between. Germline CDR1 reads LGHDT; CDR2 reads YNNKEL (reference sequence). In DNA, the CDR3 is TGTGCCAGCAGCCAAGGGCTTTCCGGGGGGCAGAAAGCTTTCTTT. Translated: CASSQGLSGGQKAFF.

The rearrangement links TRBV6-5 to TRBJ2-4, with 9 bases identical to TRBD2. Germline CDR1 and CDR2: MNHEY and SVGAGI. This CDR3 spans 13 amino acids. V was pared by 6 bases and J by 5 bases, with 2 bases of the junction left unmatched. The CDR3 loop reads CASRTSGQNIQYF. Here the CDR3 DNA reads TGTGCCAGCAGGACTAGCGGACAAAACATTCAGTACTTC.

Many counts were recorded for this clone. The CDR3: CASSKLAELGETQYF. The CDR3 DNA reads as TGTGCCAGCAGCAAACTAGCGGAGCTGGGGGAGACCCAGTACTTC. The chain combines TRBV5-4 with TRBJ2-5; 8 nucleotides agree with TRBD2. Trimming took 4 bases from V and 5 from J; bases not matched to a gene: 10. From germline, CDR1 is SGHNT and CDR2 YYREEE (reference sequence). The CDR3 has 15 amino acids.

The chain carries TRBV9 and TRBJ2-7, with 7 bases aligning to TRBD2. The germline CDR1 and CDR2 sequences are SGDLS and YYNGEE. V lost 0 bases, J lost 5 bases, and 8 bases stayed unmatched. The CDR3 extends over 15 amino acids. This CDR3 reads CASSVEGLPGNEQYF. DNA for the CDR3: TGTGCCAGCAGCGTAGAGGGACTACCTGGGAACGAGCAGTACTTC.

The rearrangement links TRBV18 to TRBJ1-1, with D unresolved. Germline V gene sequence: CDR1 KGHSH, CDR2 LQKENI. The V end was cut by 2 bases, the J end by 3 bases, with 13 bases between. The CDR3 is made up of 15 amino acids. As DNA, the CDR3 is TGTGCCAGCTCACCAGCCGTCCCCGGGGACACTGAAGCTTTCTTT. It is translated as CASSPAVPGDTEAFF. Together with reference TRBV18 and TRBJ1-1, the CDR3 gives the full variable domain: NAGVMQNPRHLVRRRGQEARLRCSPMKGHSHVYWYRQLPEEGLKFMVYLQKENIIDESGMPKERFSAEFPKEGPSILRIQQVVRGDSAAYFCASSPAVPGDTEAFFGQGTRLTVV.

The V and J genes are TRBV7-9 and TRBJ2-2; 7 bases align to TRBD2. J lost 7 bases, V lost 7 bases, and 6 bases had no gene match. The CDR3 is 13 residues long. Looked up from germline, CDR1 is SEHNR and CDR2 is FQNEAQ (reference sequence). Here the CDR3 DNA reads TGTGCCAGCATCCAAAGCGGGGACGGGGAGCTGTTTTTT. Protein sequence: CASIQSGDGELFF.

The DNA of the CDR3 is TGTGCCAGCAGTATACAGGGGGGCTATGGCTACACCTTC. It yields the protein CASSIQGGYGYTF. This chain uses TRBV6-5 with TRBJ1-2; 8 nucleotides agree with TRBD1. The CDR3 has 13 residues. In germline, CDR1 is MNHEY, CDR2 SVGAGI. V trimming: 5 bases; J trimming: 4 bases; junction bases outside the gene matches: 3.

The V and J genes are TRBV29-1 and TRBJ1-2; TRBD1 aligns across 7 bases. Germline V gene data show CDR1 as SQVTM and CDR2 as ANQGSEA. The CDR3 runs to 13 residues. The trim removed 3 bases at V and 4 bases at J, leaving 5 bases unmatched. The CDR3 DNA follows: TGCAGCGTTGACCGGGACAGTCGCTATGGCTACACCTTC. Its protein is CSVDRDSRYGYTF.

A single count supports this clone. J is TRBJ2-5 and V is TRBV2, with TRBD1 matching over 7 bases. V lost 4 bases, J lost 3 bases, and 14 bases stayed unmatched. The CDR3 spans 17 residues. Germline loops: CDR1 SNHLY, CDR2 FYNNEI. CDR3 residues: CASSVILSSRGKETQYF. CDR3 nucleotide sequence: TGTGCCAGCAGTGTAATCCTCTCGTCCAGGGGGAAAGAGACCCAGTACTTC.

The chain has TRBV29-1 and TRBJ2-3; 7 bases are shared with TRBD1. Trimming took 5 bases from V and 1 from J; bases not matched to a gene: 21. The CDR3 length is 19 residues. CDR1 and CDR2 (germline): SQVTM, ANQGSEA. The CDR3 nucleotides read TGCAGCGTTACTGGACAGACAGGGTTAACCATTTTAGGCACAGATACGCAGTATTTT. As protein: CSVTGQTGLTILGTDTQYF.

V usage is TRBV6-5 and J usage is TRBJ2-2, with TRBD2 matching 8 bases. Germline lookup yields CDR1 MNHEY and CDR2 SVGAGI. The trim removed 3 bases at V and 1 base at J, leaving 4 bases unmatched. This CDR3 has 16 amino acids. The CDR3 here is CASSYSGIGNTGELFF. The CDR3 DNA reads TGTGCCAGCAGTTATAGCGGGATAGGGAACACCGGGGAGCTGTTTTTT.

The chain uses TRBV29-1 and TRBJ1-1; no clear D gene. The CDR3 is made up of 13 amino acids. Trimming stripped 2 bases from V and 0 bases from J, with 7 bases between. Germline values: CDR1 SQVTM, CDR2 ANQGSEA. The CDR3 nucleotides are TGCAGCGTTGAATCTCCAGTGAACACTGAAGCTTTCTTT. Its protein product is CSVESPVNTEAFF. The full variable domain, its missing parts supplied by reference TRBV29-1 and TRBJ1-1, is SAVISQKPSRDICQRGTSLTIQCQVDSQVTMMFWYRQQPGQSLTLIATANQGSEATYESGFVIDKFPISRPNLTFSTLTVSNMSPEDSSIYLCSVESPVNTEAFFGQGTRLTVV.